Below, one T cell receptor beta chain is given with its context. The antigen is unknown. Assay: immunoSEQ multiplex PCR; the TCRdb copy retains only in-frame clones and omits some. The profile shows over a million clones, around 78% of them singletons. The data stem from a study of shared clonotypes between healthy human individuals. Findings of the study overall: Sorted-subset sequencing, rarefaction showed, was incomplete despite large depth.

The CDR3 spans 14 residues. CDR1 is MNHNY, CDR2 SVGAGI, per germline (reference sequence). V lost 7 bases, J lost 5 bases, and 9 bases stayed unmatched. Sequences were obtained from memory CD4+ T cells from PBMCs. The subset is: CD45RA-negative fraction. The clonotype originates from a man between 18 and 35 years old in good health. Some clones in this sample may be carry-over from other donors' samples. This chain joins TRBV6-6 and TRBJ2-5; 8 bases are a match to TRBD2. The CDR3 region has the DNA TGTGCCAGCACCCCATTGCGGGAGGCTGAGACCCAGTACTTC. Protein sequence: CASTPLREAETQYF.